This T cell receptor (beta chain) was identified during a study of T cell repertoires in cytomegalovirus infection. Study overall: Public TCR beta signatures provided an indication of both CMV infection and a matching HLA type.

Germline-derived CDR1 and CDR2 are MNHNS and SASEGT. Between the trimmed V and J ends, which lost 6 bases and 8 bases, there was a span of 16 bases. This CDR3 region has 13 residues. TCRdb reprocessed the reads via MiXCR and lists one record per CDR3 protein. The repertoire holds around 260,000 distinct CDR3 sequences, with around 25% as singletons. The sequence was collected from a human donor in good health (CMV status not recorded). Some clones in this sample may be carry-over from other donors' samples. The chain employs TRBV6-1 and TRBJ1-1; D is ambiguous. Sequencing was done on a sample of PBMCs. The CDR3 reads CASRLSLIWEAFF. The CDR3 nucleotides read TGTGCCAGCAGGCTGAGCTTGATTTGGGAAGCTTTCTTT.